What follows are 10 T cell receptor beta chains derived from one specimen sequenced in a study of human T cells and chemical hapten exposure. TCRdb processed the RACE reads anew with MiXCR; each CDR3 protein has one entry. The sample yields over 300,000 distinct CDR3 sequences, around 5.5% seen once. Time point noted: pre-sensitization, week 0. Treatment of the sample: therapeutic diphenylcyclopropenone sensitization with weekly scalp DPC. Sequencing used whole blood, obtained in connection with sensitization to the hapten diphenylcyclopropenone (DPC). Source of these receptors: a woman between 45 and 65 years old with alopecia areata. Some clones in this sample may be carry-over from other donors' samples.

The CDR3 region has the DNA TGTGCCAGCAGCACCGATTCCAGGGTCCCGTATTTT. Translation gives CASSTDSRVPYF. The chain has TRBV9 and TRBJ2-3; tentative D call: TRBD1 (5 bases). Germline V gene sequence: CDR1 SGDLS, CDR2 YYNGEE. V was pared by 4 bases and J by 14 bases, with 17 bases between. The CDR3 runs 12 residues.

The CDR3 coding sequence is TGCAGTGCTAGAGATAGCTCGGAGGGTATTAAAGAGACCCAGTACTTC. Translating gives CSARDSSEGIKETQYF. The chain joins TRBV20-1 to TRBJ2-5; D is possibly TRBD2 (6 bases). With 0 bases removed from V and 3 bases from J, the gap between germline ends came to 17 bases. This CDR3 spans 16 amino acids. Germline V gene data show CDR1 as DFQATT and CDR2 as SNEGSKA (reference sequence).

This clonotype was observed a handful of times. This chain joins TRBV30 and TRBJ1-5; the D is unclear. Between the trimmed V and J ends, which lost 1 base and 1 base, there was a span of 11 bases. Germline lookup yields CDR1 GTSNPN and CDR2 SVGIG (reference sequence). The length of the CDR3 is 15 residues. Written as DNA, the CDR3 is TGTGCCTGGAGTGGTGCCAGACCGAGCAATCAGCCCCAGCATTTT. Its translation: CAWSGARPSNQPQHF.

The V gene is TRBV27, the J gene TRBJ1-5; TRBD1 might be the D (5 bases). Germline V lookup: CDR1 MNHEY, CDR2 SMNVEV (reference sequence). Deletions cut 6 bases from V and 7 bases from J, with 19 bases between. This CDR3 has 15 residues. The DNA of the CDR3 is TGTGCCAGCAGCTACGAGGGGAGGAGAGGGCAGCCCCAGCATTTT. Translated, it gives CASSYEGRRGQPQHF.

This clonotype was seen repeatedly, ten times or more. The V call is TRBV19, the J call TRBJ2-3; D uncertain. Per the germline V gene, CDR1 is LNHDA and CDR2 is SQIVND (reference sequence). The CDR3 spans 12 residues. Trimming took 3 bases from V and 6 from J, leaving 7 bases between them. CDR3 in DNA: TGTGCCAGTAGTATCATGGGTGATACGCAGTATTTT. Its protein is CASSIMGDTQYF.

The chain joins TRBV7-9 to TRBJ2-3, with TRBD1 matching 12 bases. Looked up from germline, CDR1 is SEHNR and CDR2 is FQNEAQ (reference sequence). The CDR3 length is 17 residues. Germline trimming cut 2 bases from V and 3 bases from J; bases unmatched to any gene: 6. The CDR3 sequence is CASSLPPGQGATDTQYF. The CDR3 DNA follows: TGTGCCAGCAGCTTACCACCGGGACAGGGGGCGACAGATACGCAGTATTTT. The full variable domain, with the rest looked up from reference TRBV7-9 and TRBJ2-3, is DTGVSQNPRHKITKRGQNVTFRCDPISEHNRLYWYRQTLGQGPEFLTYFQNEAQLEKSRLLSDRFSAERPKGSFSTLEIQRTEQGDSAMYLCASSLPPGQGATDTQYFGPGTRLTVL.

This chain uses TRBV12-3 or TRBV12-4 with TRBJ2-3; TRBD2 matches 12 bases. The CDR3 sequence is 17 residues long. Trimming cost V 7 bases and J 5 bases; bases outside gene matches: 13. The CDR3 sequence: CASTPLAGGSSGDTQYF. In DNA form, the CDR3 reads TGTGCCAGCACCCCTCTAGCGGGGGGGTCCTCGGGAGATACGCAGTATTTT.

The rearrangement joins TRBV7-2 to TRBJ2-1; 16 bases align to TRBD2. This CDR3 comprises 19 residues. J was trimmed by 6 bases and V by 5 bases; bases with no gene match: 13. Looked up from germline, CDR1 is SGHTA and CDR2 is FQGNSA. CDR3 sequence reads: CASSQGLAGGPSFFNEQFF. CDR3 coding DNA: TGTGCCAGCAGCCAGGGACTAGCGGGGGGGCCGAGTTTTTTCAATGAGCAGTTCTTC.

Only a few counts were recorded for this clonotype. The chain employs TRBV12-3 or TRBV12-4 and TRBJ1-2; 7 nucleotides match TRBD1. The CDR3 spans 17 residues. V trimming: 3 bases; J trimming: 6 bases; junction bases outside the gene matches: 16. CDR3 coding DNA: TGTGCCAGCAGTTTGGACAGGATGCACGGTATCGAGGATGGCTACACCTTC. Translating it yields CASSLDRMHGIEDGYTF.

This clonotype was seen only a few times. This chain links TRBV6-2 or TRBV6-3 with TRBJ2-5, with a weak D call TRBD1 (6 bases). The CDR3 contains 14 residues. The germline gives CDR1 MNHEY, CDR2 SVGEGT. The germline V and J ends were trimmed by 4 bases and 2 bases, with 11 bases remaining between them. The chain's CDR3 is CASSFPRGQETQYF. CDR3 nucleotides: TGTGCCAGCAGTTTCCCAAGGGGGCAAGAGACCCAGTACTTC.